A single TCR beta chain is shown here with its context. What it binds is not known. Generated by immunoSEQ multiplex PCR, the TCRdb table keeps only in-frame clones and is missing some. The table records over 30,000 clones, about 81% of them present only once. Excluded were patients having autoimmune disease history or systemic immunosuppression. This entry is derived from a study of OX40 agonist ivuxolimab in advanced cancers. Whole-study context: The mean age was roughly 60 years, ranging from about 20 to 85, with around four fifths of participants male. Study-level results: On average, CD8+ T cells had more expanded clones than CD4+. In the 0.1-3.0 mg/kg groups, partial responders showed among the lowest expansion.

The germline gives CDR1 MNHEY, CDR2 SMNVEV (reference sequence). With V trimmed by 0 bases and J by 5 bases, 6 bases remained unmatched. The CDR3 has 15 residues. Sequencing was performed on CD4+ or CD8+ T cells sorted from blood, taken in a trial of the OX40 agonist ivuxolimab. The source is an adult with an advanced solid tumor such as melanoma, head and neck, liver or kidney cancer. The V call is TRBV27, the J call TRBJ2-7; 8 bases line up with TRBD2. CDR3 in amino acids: CASSLSNGRANEQYF. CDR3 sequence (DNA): TGTGCCAGCAGTTTATCGAACGGGAGGGCCAACGAGCAGTACTTC.